Reported below is one T cell receptor beta chain. In the original processing: Using reference gene primer amplification, nucleated cell counts were estimated. Sequencing used immunoSEQ multiplex PCR; TCRdb keeps in-frame clones, though not all of them. The DNA was the basis for D and trimming; V, J and clone size are from that table. The table has fewer than 250,000 clones, around nine tenths seen once. The entry originates in a study of blood T cell repertoires in COVID-19. Background on the study: COVID-19 samples from acute and convalescent phases originated in the United States, Italy and Spain. PBMCs, B-cell-depleted T cells, or T cells provided the cDNA or gDNA that made up the material.

Sequencing was carried out using peripheral blood. This clonotype was sampled from a woman in her fifties or sixties who had recovered from COVID-19.

This CDR3 reads CASAGNEKLFF. The CDR3 DNA follows: TGTGCCAGCGCAGGGAACGAAAAACTGTTTTTT. The chain uses TRBV2 and TRBJ1-4, with D tentatively TRBD1 (5 bases). V shed 8 bases and J shed 8 bases, with 9 bases lying between them. The CDR3 is 11 amino acids. CDR1 is SNHLY and CDR2 is FYNNEI in the germline V gene.